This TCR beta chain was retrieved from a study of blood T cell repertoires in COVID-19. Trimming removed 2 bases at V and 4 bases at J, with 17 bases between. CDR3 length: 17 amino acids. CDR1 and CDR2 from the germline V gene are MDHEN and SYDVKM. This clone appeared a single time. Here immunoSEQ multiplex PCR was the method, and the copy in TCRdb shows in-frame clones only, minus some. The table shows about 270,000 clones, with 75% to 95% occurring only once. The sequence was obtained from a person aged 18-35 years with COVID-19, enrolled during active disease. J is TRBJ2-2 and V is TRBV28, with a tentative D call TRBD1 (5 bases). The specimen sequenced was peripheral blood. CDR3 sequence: CASSLLRVRRGTGELFF. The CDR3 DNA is TGTGCCAGCAGTTTACTCAGGGTGCGTCGAGGCACCGGGGAGCTGTTTTTT.